Listed below are T cell receptor beta chains from one sample, sequenced in a study of CD8+ T cells in alopecia areata. The repertoire was sequenced with immunoSEQ multiplex PCR; TCRdb's copy has only in-frame clones and lacks some. The sample has roughly 190,000 clones, roughly 60% seen once. Source: CD4+ T cells sorted from blood, taken at week 24, from a patient treated with tofacitinib. The origin of the receptors is a human donor with alopecia areata. CDR3s include the opening cysteine and the closing phenylalanine or tryptophan. The order of the fields is CDR3 length, D gene, clone size, V gene, J gene, CDR3 DNA, CDR3 protein. D genes are given only for firm matches. Size values are once, few and many counts, or a class for expanded clones, and some rows have none.

16	TRBD2	NA	TRBV7-2	TRBJ2-1	TGTGCCAGCAGCCTCACCGGGACTAGCGGGTACAATGAGCAGTTCTTC	CASSLTGTSGYNEQFF
12	NA	NA	TRBV30	TRBJ1-6	TGTGCCGGGGGCTCCTATAATTCACCCCTCCACTTT	CAGGSYNSPLHF
15	NA	NA	TRBV5-6	TRBJ2-1	TGTGCCAGCAGCTCGGGCGACGAAACCTACAATGAGCAGTTCTTC	CASSSGDETYNEQFF
17	TRBD2	few	TRBV5-1	TRBJ2-5	TGCGCCAGCAGCCCGGGACTAGCAAATATAAAACAAGAGACCCAGTACTTC	CASSPGLANIKQETQYF
13	NA	NA	TRBV5-6	TRBJ2-7	TGTGCCAGCAGCCCCTCGGACTTCTACGAGCAGTACTTC	CASSPSDFYEQYF
14	TRBD1	NA	TRBV7-3	TRBJ1-1	TGTGCCAGCAGCTACCAGGGGGGATCCACTGAAGCTTTCTTT	CASSYQGGSTEAFF
14	NA	NA	TRBV14	TRBJ2-1	TGTGCCACATCCGGGGCAGGGTTTTACAATGAGCAGTTCTTC	CATSGAGFYNEQFF
13	NA	many	TRBV5-6	TRBJ2-5	TGTGCCAGCAGCTTTGTTGGGCAAGAGACCCAGTACTTC	CASSFVGQETQYF
14	NA	NA	TRBV5-8	TRBJ2-3	TGTGCCAACGCGCCGCCTGGGGGCACAGATACGCAGTATTTT	CANAPPGGTDTQYF
13	NA	NA	TRBV7-2	TRBJ1-2	TGTGCCAGCAGCCCTCGGAGGGGGGATGGCTACACCTTC	CASSPRRGDGYTF
14	NA	NA	TRBV30	TRBJ2-3	TGTGCCTGGAGTGTTGGGGGGCTTGCAGATACGCAGTATTTT	CAWSVGGLADTQYF
15	TRBD1	NA	TRBV27	TRBJ1-2	TGTGCCAGCAGAGGGCCCGGGACAGGGAATTATGGCTACACCTTC	CASRGPGTGNYGYTF